This entry describes one TCR beta chain. Its specificity is unknown. This record comes from a study of cytomegalovirus exposure and HLA in healthy donors. Overall study: The roughly 120 validation repertoires used the same platform as the roughly 700 first-cohort repertoires (as reported by a later analysis). Study results and limitations: Most TCRs appeared rarely, but some public TCRs recurred in many donors.

Sequencing was performed with immunoSEQ multiplex PCR; in TCRdb, only in-frame clones are kept and a portion is missing. The sample has some 130,000 clones; around four fifths are singletons. Donors came from a validation cohort of 90 to 150 subjects, distinct from the first 666-subject cohort. Germline V gene sequence: CDR1 SGHVS, CDR2 FQNEAQ. The junction had 11 bases not matched to a gene; V was cut back by 5 bases and J by 4 bases. The CDR3 is 16 residues long. The source material was PBMCs. The chain recombines TRBV7-8 with TRBJ1-2; 9 bases align to TRBD1. This receptor was taken from a man aged 25 to 40 in good health and CMV-seropositive. CDR3 amino acids: CASSIRPGTGFYGYTF. CDR3 coding DNA: TGTGCCAGCAGCATTCGTCCCGGGACAGGGTTCTATGGCTACACCTTC.